This T cell receptor (beta chain) was identified during a study of blood T cells in healthy people across ages. General study points: More naive CD4+ cells and higher diversity marked long-lived donors relative to aged donors. In these data, TCR beta diversity tracked strongly with naive T cell percentage. Unsorted PBMCs prevented conclusive naive versus antigen-experienced comparison.

Alongside a J-beta primer mix, a sample-barcoded 5' primer served in a second PCR lasting about 7 to 11 cycles. TCRdb reprocessed the 5' RACE reads with MiXCR, giving one entry per CDR3 protein. The table lists about 1.5 million distinct CDR3 sequences, 40% to 45% of them singletons. Regarding this clonotype: Its target is not known.

The CDR3 extends over 14 amino acids. V dropped 6 bases and J dropped 10; count of bases not matched to a gene: 12. The germline gives CDR1 SQVTM, CDR2 ANQGSEA. This chain joins TRBV29-1 and TRBJ2-1; 10 bases fit TRBD1. The sequence was collected from a woman aged 18-29 years in good health. The sample consisted of blood. In DNA, the CDR3 is TGCAGCGTGGATGTGGGACAGGGGCTAGGCGAGCAGTTCTTC. Amino acids: CSVDVGQGLGEQFF.